This T cell receptor beta chain emerged from a study of T cell responses to AZD1222 COVID-19 vaccine. Findings and limits, study-wide: CD4 TCRs associated with vaccination spanned spike, dominating at 160-218 and 743-854. Of the AZD1222 recipients, only five to seven were seropositive at baseline.

This table comes from immunoSEQ multiplex PCR, and its TCRdb copy is limited to in-frame clones, with some not included. This table holds approximately 130,000 clones, 80% to 95% found once. Turning to this clone: No antigen is known for it.

Trimming cost V 3 bases and J 0 bases, with 12 bases left between them. This CDR3 is built from 16 residues. The V gene's germline CDR1 is KGHSH and CDR2 LQKENI. This material consisted of peripheral blood, taken on day 0 of AZD1222 vaccination. This receptor was identified in an adult in good health. This chain connects TRBV18 to TRBJ1-5, with D uncertain. CDR3 sequence: CASSPAGTYSNQPQHF. The CDR3, as DNA: TGTGCCAGCTCACCCGCAGGCACCTATAGCAATCAGCCCCAGCATTTT.